The T cell receptor (beta chain) described here comes from a study of cytomegalovirus exposure and HLA in healthy donors. Study information: Sequencing of about 179 million T cells in an earlier analysis found around 120 million unique TCR beta sequences. The study's findings and limits: The later analysis indicated that the majority of CMV-associated TCR beta chains appeared HLA-restricted.

Vbeta (60) and Jbeta (13) primers were used in the PCR. Produced via immunoSEQ multiplex PCR; TCRdb's table is partial and in-frame only. The table lists under 200,000 clones, approximately 78% of them singletons. This clone was found a few times. The antigen is unknown. Germline V gene data show CDR1 as LGHNA and CDR2 as YNFKEQ. V was pared by 5 bases and J by 6 bases, with 12 bases between. This CDR3 spans 13 amino acids. This TCR was sampled from a woman aged 40 to 49 in good health and CMV-seronegative. Input material: PBMCs. The rearrangement links TRBV4-2 to TRBJ2-3; possible D gene TRBD2, 5 bases. The CDR3 DNA follows: TGTGCCAGCAGCTCATTAGCGTCCGATACGCAGTATTTT. This gives the protein CASSSLASDTQYF.